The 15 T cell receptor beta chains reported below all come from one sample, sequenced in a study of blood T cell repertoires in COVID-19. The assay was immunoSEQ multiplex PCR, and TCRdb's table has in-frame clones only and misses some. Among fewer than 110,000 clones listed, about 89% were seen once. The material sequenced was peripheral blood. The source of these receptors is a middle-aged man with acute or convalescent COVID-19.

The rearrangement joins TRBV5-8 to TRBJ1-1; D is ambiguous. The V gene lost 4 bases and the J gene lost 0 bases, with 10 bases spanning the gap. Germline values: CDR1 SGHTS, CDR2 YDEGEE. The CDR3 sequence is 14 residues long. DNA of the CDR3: TGTGCCAGCAGCCGATCGGGGTTGAACACTGAAGCTTTCTTT. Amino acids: CASSRSGLNTEAFF.

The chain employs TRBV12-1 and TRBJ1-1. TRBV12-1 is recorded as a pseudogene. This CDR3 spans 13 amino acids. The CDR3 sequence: CASSERGLIEAFF. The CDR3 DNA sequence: TGTGCCAGCAGCGAGCGGGGATTGATCGAAGCTTTCTTT.

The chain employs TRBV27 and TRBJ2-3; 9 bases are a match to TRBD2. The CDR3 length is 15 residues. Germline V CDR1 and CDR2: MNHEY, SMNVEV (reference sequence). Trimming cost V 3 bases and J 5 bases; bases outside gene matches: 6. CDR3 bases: TGTGCCAGCAGTTTTGGGCGGGGGGGCGTAGATACGCAGTATTTT. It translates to CASSFGRGGVDTQYF.

The DNA for the CDR3 is TGTGCCAGTGGACAGGGCACAGATACGCAGTATTTT. Its translation is CASGQGTDTQYF. The chain combines TRBV6-5 with TRBJ2-3; 7 bases are shared with TRBD1. The CDR3 consists of 12 residues. Germline V gene lookup returns CDR1 MNHEY and CDR2 SVGAGI. With V trimmed by 9 bases and J by 1 base, 1 base remained unmatched.

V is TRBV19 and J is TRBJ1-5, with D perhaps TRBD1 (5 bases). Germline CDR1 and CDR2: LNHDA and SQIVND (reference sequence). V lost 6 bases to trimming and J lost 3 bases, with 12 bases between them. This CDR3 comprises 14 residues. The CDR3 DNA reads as TGTGCCAGTAGCTCCTCAGGGTTCAATCAGCCCCAGCATTTT. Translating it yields CASSSSGFNQPQHF.

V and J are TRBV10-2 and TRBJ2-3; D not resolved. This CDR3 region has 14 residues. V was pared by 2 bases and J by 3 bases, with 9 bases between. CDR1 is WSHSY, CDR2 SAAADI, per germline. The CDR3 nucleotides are TGCGCCAGCAGTGAGAGCTACCTTACAGATACGCAGTATTTT. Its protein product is CASSESYLTDTQYF.

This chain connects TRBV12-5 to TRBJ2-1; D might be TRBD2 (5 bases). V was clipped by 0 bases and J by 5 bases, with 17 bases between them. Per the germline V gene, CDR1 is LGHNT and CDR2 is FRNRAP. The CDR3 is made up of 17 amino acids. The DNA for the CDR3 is TGTGCTAGTGGTTTGGTAAGAGCGGACCAAGTAGACAATGAGCAGTTCTTC. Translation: CASGLVRADQVDNEQFF.

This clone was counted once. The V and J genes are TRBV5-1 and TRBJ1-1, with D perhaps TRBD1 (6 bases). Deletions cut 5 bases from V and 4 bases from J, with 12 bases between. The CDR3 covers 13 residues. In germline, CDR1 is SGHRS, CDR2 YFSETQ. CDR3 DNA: TGCGCCAGCAGGGGGGGGCCTGCCACTGAAGCTTTCTTT. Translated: CASRGGPATEAFF.

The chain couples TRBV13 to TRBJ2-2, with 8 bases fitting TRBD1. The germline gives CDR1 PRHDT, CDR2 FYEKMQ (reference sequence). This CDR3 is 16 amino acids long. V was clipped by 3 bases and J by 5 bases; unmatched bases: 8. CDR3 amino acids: CASSFETGDETGELFF. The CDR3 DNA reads TGTGCCAGCAGCTTCGAGACAGGGGATGAGACCGGGGAGCTGTTTTTT.

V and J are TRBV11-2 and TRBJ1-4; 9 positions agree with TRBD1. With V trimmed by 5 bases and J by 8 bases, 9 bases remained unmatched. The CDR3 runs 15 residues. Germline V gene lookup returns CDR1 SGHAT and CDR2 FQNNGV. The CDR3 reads CASSEDRGGGEKLFF. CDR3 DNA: TGTGCCAGCAGCGAGGACAGGGGAGGTGGGGAAAAACTGTTTTTT.

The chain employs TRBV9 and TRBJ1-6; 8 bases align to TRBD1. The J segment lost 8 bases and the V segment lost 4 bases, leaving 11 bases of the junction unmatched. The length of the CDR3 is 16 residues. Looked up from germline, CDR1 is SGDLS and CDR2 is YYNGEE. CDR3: CASSQTGDFWDSPLHF. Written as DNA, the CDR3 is TGTGCCAGCAGCCAGACAGGGGATTTTTGGGATTCACCCCTCCACTTT. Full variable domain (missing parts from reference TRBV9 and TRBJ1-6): DSGVTQTPKHLITATGQRVTLRCSPRSGDLSVYWYQQSLDQGLQFLIQYYNGEERAKGNILERFSAQQFPDLHSELNLSSLELGDSALYFCASSQTGDFWDSPLHFGNGTRLTVT.

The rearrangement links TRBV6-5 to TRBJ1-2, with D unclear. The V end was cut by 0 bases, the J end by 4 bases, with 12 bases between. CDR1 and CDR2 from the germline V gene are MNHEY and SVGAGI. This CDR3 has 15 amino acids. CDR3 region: CASSYSPAASYGYTF. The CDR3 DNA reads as TGTGCCAGCAGTTACTCCCCAGCGGCCAGCTATGGCTACACCTTC.

CDR3 coding DNA: TGTGCCAGTAGTTTCGGGATGGGGATCATGAACACTGAAGCTTTCTTT. Translation gives CASSFGMGIMNTEAFF. The rearrangement uses TRBV19 and TRBJ1-1; D is unresolved. CDR3 length equals 16 residues. Germline CDR1 LNHDA, CDR2 SQIVND (reference sequence). Trimming took 5 bases from V and 0 from J, leaving 16 bases between them. The variable domain in full, completed from reference TRBV19 and TRBJ1-1, reads DGGITQSPKYLFRKEGQNVTLSCEQNLNHDAMYWYRQDPGQGLRLIYYSQIVNDFQKGDIAEGYSVSREKKESFPLTVTSAQKNPTAFYLCASSFGMGIMNTEAFFGQGTRLTVV.

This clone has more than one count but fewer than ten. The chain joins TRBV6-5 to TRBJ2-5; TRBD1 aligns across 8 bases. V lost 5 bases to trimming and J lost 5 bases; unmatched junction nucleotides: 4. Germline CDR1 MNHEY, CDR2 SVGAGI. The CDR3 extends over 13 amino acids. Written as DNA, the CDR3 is TGTGCCAGCAGTCCAGGGGGCCCGGAGACCCAGTACTTC. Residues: CASSPGGPETQYF.

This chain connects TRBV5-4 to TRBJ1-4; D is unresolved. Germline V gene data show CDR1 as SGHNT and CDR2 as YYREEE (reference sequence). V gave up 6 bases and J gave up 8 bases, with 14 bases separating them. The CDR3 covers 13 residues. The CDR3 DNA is TGTGCCAGCACGTTAATTCCGGGAGAAAAACTGTTTTTT. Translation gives CASTLIPGEKLFF.